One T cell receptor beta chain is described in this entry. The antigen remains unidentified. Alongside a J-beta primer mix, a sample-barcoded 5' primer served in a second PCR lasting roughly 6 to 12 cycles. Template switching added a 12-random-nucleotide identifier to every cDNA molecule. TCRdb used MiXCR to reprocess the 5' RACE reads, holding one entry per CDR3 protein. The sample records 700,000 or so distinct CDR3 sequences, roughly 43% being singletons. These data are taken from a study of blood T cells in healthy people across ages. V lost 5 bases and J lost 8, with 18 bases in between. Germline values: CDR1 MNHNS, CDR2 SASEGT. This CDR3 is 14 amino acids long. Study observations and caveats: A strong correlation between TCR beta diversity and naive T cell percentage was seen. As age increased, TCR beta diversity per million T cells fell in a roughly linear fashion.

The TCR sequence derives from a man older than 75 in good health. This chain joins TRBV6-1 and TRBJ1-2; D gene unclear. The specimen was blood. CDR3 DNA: TGTGCCAGCAGTCCAGAGATCTACTGGAGCGGCTACACCTTC. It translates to CASSPEIYWSGYTF.